This T cell receptor (beta chain) appears in the sequencing data of a study of T cells in Graves' hyperthyroidism and ophthalmopathy. This clonotype came up a few times. Its antigen is not identified. Patients were excluded because of uncontrolled infection, other autoimmune disease, pregnancy or lactation. Study-wide results and caveats: A model built on 13 V-J features separated ophthalmopathy from stable hyperthyroidism.

TCR beta CDR3 regions were amplified from RNA transcripts. A first-round RT-PCR of the TCR CDR3 used the HTBI primer set. Using its own MiXCR run on the multiplex PCR reads, TCRdb lists one record per CDR3 protein. The data hold roughly 500,000 distinct CDR3 sequences, with roughly 50% observed a single time. CDR3 length: 12 residues. V was shortened by 4 bases and J by 2 bases, with 8 bases between the two germline ends. Per germline, CDR1 SQVTM and CDR2 ANQGSEA. This TCR was sampled from an adult woman with Graves' disease, either hyperthyroidism or ophthalmopathy (not recorded which). The material sequenced was peripheral blood or thyroid tissue (not recorded which). The V and J genes are TRBV29-1 and TRBJ2-5, with D possibly matching TRBD1 (5 bases). In nucleotides, the CDR3 is TGCAGCGTTGCGAAGGGGCAAGAGACCCAGTACTTC. Protein: CSVAKGQETQYF.